The 14 T cell receptor beta chains presented below share a single source sample, sequenced in a study of shared clonotypes between healthy human individuals. Produced via immunoSEQ multiplex PCR; TCRdb's table is partial and in-frame only. The sample lists under 1,100,000 clones; about 84% were seen once. The specimen was memory CD4+ T cells from PBMCs. The sample's subset: CD45RA-negative fraction. All receptors derive from a man between 18 and 29 years old in good health. Some clones in this sample may be carry-over from other donors' samples.

This rearrangement joins TRBV6-5 to TRBJ2-7; 7 nucleotides line up with TRBD2. In germline, CDR1 is MNHEY, CDR2 SVGAGI. This CDR3 contains 12 residues. The J segment lost 0 bases and the V segment lost 8 bases, leaving 1 base of the junction unmatched. The CDR3 region is CASGGSSYEQYF. In DNA form, the CDR3 reads TGTGCCAGCGGCGGGAGCTCCTACGAGCAGTACTTC.

This clone occurred once. The chain joins TRBV5-1 to TRBJ2-7, with TRBD2 matching 13 bases. The J segment lost 5 bases and the V segment lost 4 bases, leaving 3 bases of the junction unmatched. The germline gives CDR1 SGHRS, CDR2 YFSETQ. The CDR3 covers 14 residues. For the CDR3, the DNA is TGCGCCAGCAGCCAAGGACTAGCGGGAGACGAGCAGTACTTC. It is translated as CASSQGLAGDEQYF.

At least ten counts were recorded for this clone. The chain employs TRBV6-6 and TRBJ2-2; D uncertain. The V gene's germline CDR1 is MNHNY and CDR2 SVGAGI (reference sequence). V dropped 8 bases and J dropped 6 bases, with 7 bases sitting between them. This CDR3 region has 11 residues. The CDR3 coding sequence is TGTGCCAGCCGCCTAGCCGGGGAGCTGTTTTTT. Encoded protein: CASRLAGELFF.

The gene calls are TRBV5-6 and TRBJ2-7, with D uncertain. Trimming cost V 4 bases and J 3 bases, with 17 bases left between them. CDR1 is SGHDT and CDR2 is YYEEEE in the germline V gene. The CDR3 extends over 15 amino acids. CDR3 region: CASSPKIRSFYEQYF. The CDR3 DNA reads as TGTGCCAGCAGCCCTAAAATCAGGAGCTTCTACGAGCAGTACTTC.

To note about this clone: This could be a read error, since a much larger clone is one nucleotide away. V usage is TRBV11-3 and J usage is TRBJ1-1; the D is unclear. Germline values: CDR1 SGHNT, CDR2 YENEEA. Trimming took 5 bases from V and 1 from J, leaving 5 bases between them. The CDR3 loop spans 12 amino acids. The CDR3 loop is CASSLTNTEAFF. The DNA of the CDR3 is TGTGCCAGCAGCCTAACGAACACTGAAGCTTTCTTT.

This clone was picked up a small number of times. The V and J genes are TRBV7-2 and TRBJ1-5; 8 bases fit TRBD1. V dropped 2 bases and J dropped 3; count of bases not matched to a gene: 3. This CDR3 is built from 15 residues. Germline CDR1 and CDR2: SGHTA and FQGNSA. CDR3 sequence: CASSLWGQDNQPQHF. In nucleotides, the CDR3 is TGTGCCAGCAGCTTATGGGGACAGGACAATCAGCCCCAGCATTTT.

This clone showed up many times. V gene TRBV7-2 combines with J gene TRBJ2-1, with TRBD2 matching over 11 bases. The germline gives CDR1 SGHTA, CDR2 FQGNSA. The length of the CDR3 is 14 residues. The V gene end was trimmed by 2 bases and the J gene end by 8 bases; junction bases not matched to a gene: 2. The CDR3 spells CASSLTSGRYEQFF. In DNA form, the CDR3 reads TGTGCCAGCAGCTTAACTAGCGGGAGATATGAGCAGTTCTTC.

J is TRBJ1-4 and V is TRBV19, with D unresolved. The germline CDR1 and CDR2 sequences are LNHDA and SQIVND (reference sequence). V was trimmed by 7 bases and J by 5 bases, leaving 11 bases between them. The CDR3 sequence is 13 residues long. CDR3 nucleotides: TGTGCCAGTATGACCCAAACAAATGAAAAACTGTTTTTT. Its translation is CASMTQTNEKLFF.

The rearrangement links TRBV18 to TRBJ2-3; a possible D gene is TRBD2 (5 bases). Trimming stripped 4 bases from V and 4 bases from J, with 12 bases between. The CDR3 runs to 14 residues. The germline gives CDR1 KGHSH, CDR2 LQKENI. The CDR3 DNA is TGTGCCAGCTCACTAGCGCGAACCCCAGATACGCAGTATTTT. It is translated as CASSLARTPDTQYF.

The chain carries TRBV7-9 and TRBJ2-7; 9 bases align to TRBD1. V lost 1 base to trimming and J lost 6 bases; unmatched junction nucleotides: 4. The CDR3 spans 14 residues. The V gene's germline CDR1 is SEHNR and CDR2 FQNEAQ (reference sequence). The CDR3 sequence: CASSLGVTGGEQYF. CDR3 nucleotides: TGTGCCAGCAGCTTAGGGGTGACAGGGGGCGAGCAGTACTTC.

V usage is TRBV11-3 and J usage is TRBJ2-1; D is ambiguous. Germline-derived CDR1 and CDR2 are SGHNT and YENEEA. CDR3 length: 12 amino acids. V was pared by 0 bases and J by 10 bases, with 7 bases between. As DNA, the CDR3 is TGTGCCAGCAGCTTAGAATTGGGGGAGCAGTTCTTC. It specifies CASSLELGEQFF.

Only one count was recorded for this clone. The V and J genes are TRBV6-6 and TRBJ1-2; D not certain. The CDR3 consists of 15 residues. V was shortened by 4 bases and J by 2 bases, with 14 bases between the two germline ends. CDR1 and CDR2 (germline): MNHNY, SVGAGI (reference sequence). This chain's CDR3 is CASSSPGVTNYGYTF. As DNA, the CDR3 is TGTGCCAGCAGTTCACCGGGTGTAACCAACTATGGCTACACCTTC.

The gene calls are TRBV29-1 and TRBJ2-7, with D hard to call. This CDR3 has 13 amino acids. The V gene lost 0 bases and the J gene lost 3 bases, with 9 bases spanning the gap. Germline V lookup: CDR1 SQVTM, CDR2 ANQGSEA. This CDR3 reads CSVEEGSSYEQYF. CDR3 nucleotide sequence: TGCAGCGTTGAAGAAGGATCCAGCTACGAGCAGTACTTC.

The V gene is TRBV12-5, the J gene TRBJ2-2, with 7 bases fitting TRBD2. Germline values: CDR1 LGHNT, CDR2 FRNRAP. J was trimmed by 0 bases and V by 0 bases; bases with no gene match: 22. The CDR3 totals 23 residues. CDR3 sequence reads: CASGLVPGLGTVHPQPNTGELFF. In DNA form, the CDR3 reads TGTGCTAGTGGTTTGGTACCAGGACTAGGTACAGTACATCCACAGCCGAACACCGGGGAGCTGTTTTTT.